A single sample gave rise to the 5 T cell receptor beta chains below, sequenced in a study of glioma-infiltrating T cells. The iRepertoire nested amplicon-rescue multiplex PCR amplified TCR alpha and beta CDR3s from RNA. TCRdb re-analysed the multiplex PCR reads in MiXCR, keeping a single row per CDR3 protein. Of more than 350,000 distinct CDR3 sequences in the sample, less than 50% were seen once. Material: glioma tissue, nonneoplastic brain tissue, or PBMCs (not recorded which). These receptor sequences come from a human donor with low-grade glioma or glioblastoma, undergoing nonglioma brain surgery, or in good health (not recorded which).

This clonotype was picked up many times. The chain recombines TRBV27 with TRBJ1-2; a weak D match, TRBD1 (5 bases). Germline V CDR1 and CDR2: MNHEY, SMNVEV (reference sequence). The CDR3 is 13 residues long. Trimming removed 10 bases from V and 0 bases from J, with 12 bases in between. For the CDR3, the DNA is TGTGCCACCCGGGTGGGGGCTAACTATGGCTACACCTTC. Its protein is CATRVGANYGYTF.

CDR3 region: CASSPEGLNQPQHF. The DNA for the CDR3 is TGTGCCAGCTCACCAGAGGGACTCAATCAGCCCCAGCATTTT. The chain employs TRBV18 and TRBJ1-5; the D gene is possibly TRBD1 (5 bases). Germline assignment: CDR1 KGHSH and CDR2 LQKENI. The CDR3 consists of 14 residues. The ends were cut back, 2 bases at V and 3 bases at J, with 8 bases in the middle.

The rearrangement joins TRBV5-4 to TRBJ2-1, with D unresolved. Per the germline V gene, CDR1 is SGHNT and CDR2 is YYREEE (reference sequence). V lost 2 bases to trimming and J lost 14 bases, with 23 bases between them. There are 15 residues in the CDR3. The CDR3 loop reads CASSFRQDKPRWEFF. For the CDR3, the DNA is TGTGCCAGCAGCTTTCGGCAGGATAAACCACGGTGGGAGTTCTTC.

This clonotype was picked up many times. The chain employs TRBV6-4 and TRBJ1-6, with D maybe TRBD1 (5 bases). The CDR3 is 15 residues long. Trimming took off 7 bases at V and 7 bases at J, with 17 bases between the two ends. The germline gives CDR1 MRHNA, CDR2 SNTAGT. The CDR3 DNA is TGTGCCAGCAATCCTCAGGGAAGAGGGAATTCACCCCTCCACTTT. Amino acid sequence: CASNPQGRGNSPLHF.

For this clonotype: This clone may be a read error of a much larger clone one base away. The chain links TRBV20-1 to TRBJ1-1; possible D gene TRBD1, 6 bases. The germline CDR1 and CDR2 sequences are DFQATT and SNEGSKA (reference sequence). The CDR3 loop spans 13 amino acids. V was clipped by 6 bases and J by 1 base, with 12 bases between them. The CDR3 protein is CSAREGENTEAFF. CDR3 coding DNA: TGCAGTGCCCGAGAGGGGGAGAACACTGAAGCTTTCTTT.